Shown below are 23 T cell receptor beta chains from a single sample sequenced in a study of cytomegalovirus exposure and HLA in healthy donors (dated by TCRdb to between 2016 and 2019). The library was generated by the immunoSEQ multiplex PCR assay. A mixture of 60 forward primers for TCR Vbeta segments and 13 reverse primers for TCR Jbeta segments was used in the multiplex PCR. Here the immuneACCESS table is served through TCRdb, limited to in-frame sequences with V and J called. Missing clones are a known gap in these copies; in checked studies unresolved V genes cover under half, and the rest lacks a known reason. The table for this sample lists 150,000 to 180,000 clones; around 82% of them were counted only once. Around 5.6% of the sample rests with the top ten. Sequenced material: PBMCs. The source of these receptors is a woman aged 35 to 49 in good health and CMV-seropositive.

The V gene is TRBV7-3, the J gene TRBJ1-1; 11 bases match TRBD1. The J segment lost 5 bases and the V segment lost 3 bases, leaving 8 bases of the junction unmatched. This CDR3 spans 16 amino acids. Germline assignment: CDR1 SGHTA and CDR2 FQGTGA. The CDR3 bases are TGTGCCAGCAGCTTCCGGACAGGGGGCGGTCGGACTGAAGCTTTCTTT. Translated, it gives CASSFRTGGGRTEAFF.

V gene TRBV6-6 combines with J gene TRBJ2-1; TRBD1 agrees at 12 bases. The CDR3 extends over 14 amino acids. V dropped 5 bases and J dropped 8; count of bases not matched to a gene: 4. The V gene's germline CDR1 is MNHNY and CDR2 SVGAGI (reference sequence). The CDR3 reads CASSTRDRGHEQFF. In DNA form, the CDR3 reads TGTGCCAGCAGTACCCGGGACAGGGGGCATGAGCAGTTCTTC.

The chain carries TRBV9 and TRBJ2-7, with a tentative D call TRBD1 (6 bases). The V gene's germline CDR1 is SGDLS and CDR2 YYNGEE. CDR3 length: 16 residues. The V end lost 0 bases, the J end lost 1 base, and 14 bases lay between the germline ends. The CDR3 loop reads CASSVGEGTPSYEQYF. For the CDR3, the DNA is TGTGCCAGCAGCGTAGGTGAAGGGACACCTTCCTACGAGCAGTACTTC.

This clone has more than one count but fewer than ten. The J gene is TRBJ2-7, the V gene TRBV19; 8 nucleotides match TRBD2. The V gene end was trimmed by 2 bases and the J gene end by 4 bases; junction bases not matched to a gene: 10. The CDR3 is made up of 16 amino acids. Germline loops: CDR1 LNHDA, CDR2 SQIVND (reference sequence). CDR3 bases: TGTGCCAGTAGTATAAGGGGGGTAGCGGGACCTTACGAGCAGTACTTC. Protein product: CASSIRGVAGPYEQYF.

Only one count was recorded for this clone. The chain employs TRBV6-1 and TRBJ1-2; D possibly corresponds to TRBD1 (6 bases). The V and J ends lost 6 bases and 1 base respectively, with 15 bases between them. The CDR3 is 15 residues long. Germline-derived CDR1 and CDR2 are MNHNS and SASEGT. In DNA, the CDR3 is TGTGCCAGCAGCGGAACAGGGACGTATAACTATGGCTACACCTTC. Translated: CASSGTGTYNYGYTF.

The rearrangement links TRBV6-5 to TRBJ1-3; D remains unclear. From germline, CDR1 is MNHEY and CDR2 SVGAGI. CDR3 size: 15 residues. V dropped 0 bases and J dropped 0 bases, with 6 bases sitting between them. The CDR3 DNA is TGTGCCAGCAGTTACTCGCTAAGCTCTGGAAACACCATATATTTT. Protein product: CASSYSLSSGNTIYF.

The rearrangement joins TRBV29-1 to TRBJ2-5; 9 nucleotides line up with TRBD2. The ends lost 5 bases at V and 4 bases at J; junction bases unmatched: 8. Germline CDR1 is SQVTM and CDR2 is ANQGSEA. The CDR3 spans 14 residues. The CDR3 DNA sequence: TGCAGCGTTTTAGCGGGAGTGGAGTTAGAGACCCAGTACTTC. The encoded protein is CSVLAGVELETQYF. Full variable domain (outside the CDR3, taken from reference TRBV29-1 and TRBJ2-5): SAVISQKPSRDICQRGTSLTIQCQVDSQVTMMFWYRQQPGQSLTLIATANQGSEATYESGFVIDKFPISRPNLTFSTLTVSNMSPEDSSIYLCSVLAGVELETQYFGPGTRLLVL.

J is TRBJ2-3 and V is TRBV5-6, with 13 bases fitting TRBD2. Losses at the gene ends were 4 bases for V and 11 bases for J; bases not matched to a gene: 10. This CDR3 has 15 residues. Germline lookup yields CDR1 SGHDT and CDR2 YYEEEE. The CDR3 is CASSPGLAGTYKQYF. For the CDR3, the DNA is TGTGCCAGCAGCCCGGGACTAGCGGGGACCTATAAGCAGTATTTT.

The chain has TRBV10-3 and TRBJ2-2; unclear D gene. The germline gives CDR1 ENHRY, CDR2 SYGVKD. CDR3 size: 13 residues. Trimming took 6 bases from V and 4 from J, leaving 9 bases between them. The CDR3 spells CAISDGFTGELFF. The CDR3 DNA reads TGTGCCATCAGCGACGGGTTCACCGGGGAGCTGTTTTTT.

This chain joins TRBV15 and TRBJ1-5; possible D gene TRBD1, 6 bases. Germline assignment: CDR1 LNHNV and CDR2 YYDKDF (reference sequence). The CDR3 has 14 amino acids. V dropped 4 bases and J dropped 2 bases, with 9 bases sitting between them. CDR3 residues: CATSKQGGNQPQHF. The CDR3 region has the DNA TGTGCCACCAGCAAACAGGGCGGCAATCAGCCCCAGCATTTT. The whole variable domain, filled in from reference TRBV15 and TRBJ1-5, reads DAMVIQNPRYQVTQFGKPVTLSCSQTLNHNVMYWYQQKSSQAPKLLFHYYDKDFNNEADTPDNFQSRRPNTSFCFLDIRSPGLGDTAMYLCATSKQGGNQPQHFGDGTRLSIL.

The chain couples TRBV5-1 to TRBJ2-3; 8 bases fit TRBD2. The CDR3 is 13 amino acids. Per germline, CDR1 SGHRS and CDR2 YFSETQ. V lost 0 bases, J lost 12 bases, and 6 bases stayed unmatched. The CDR3 DNA reads TGCGCCAGCAGCTTGGTCACTAGCGGAACTCAGTATTTT. Its translation: CASSLVTSGTQYF.

The J gene is TRBJ1-5, the V gene TRBV7-9; D gene unclear. Germline assignment: CDR1 SEHNR and CDR2 FQNEAQ (reference sequence). This CDR3 contains 14 residues. V lost 1 base and J lost 3, with 7 bases in between. The CDR3 spells CASSLGDFNQPQHF. The CDR3 DNA sequence: TGTGCCAGCAGCTTAGGAGATTTCAATCAGCCCCAGCATTTT.

The chain uses TRBV28 and TRBJ2-1; unclear D gene. CDR1 and CDR2 (germline): MDHEN, SYDVKM. The CDR3 is 14 amino acids. V shed 8 bases and J shed 7 bases, with 18 bases lying between them. The DNA of the CDR3 is TGTGCCAGCGGCCTCTCGAGGTCTTTGAATGAGCAGTTCTTC. It yields the protein CASGLSRSLNEQFF.

DNA for the CDR3: TGTGCCAGTAGTATAGTTGCGGAGATCTATCAGCCCCAGCATTTT. Encoded protein: CASSIVAEIYQPQHF. V usage is TRBV19 and J usage is TRBJ1-5; D is unresolved. Germline values: CDR1 LNHDA, CDR2 SQIVND (reference sequence). Trimming took off 1 base at V and 5 bases at J, with 12 bases between the two ends. This CDR3 contains 15 residues.

The rearrangement links TRBV2 to TRBJ2-3; 13 bases fit TRBD2. CDR1 SNHLY and CDR2 FYNNEI come from the germline V gene. The CDR3 is 18 residues long. V was pared by 7 bases and J by 4 bases, with 14 bases of the junction left unmatched. The CDR3 sequence: CASKGYGLAGVEADTQYF. The DNA for the CDR3 is TGTGCCAGCAAAGGTTATGGACTAGCGGGAGTAGAAGCAGATACGCAGTATTTT.

The rearrangement uses TRBV19 and TRBJ1-1; D is possibly TRBD1 (6 bases). Germline CDR1 is LNHDA and CDR2 is SQIVND (reference sequence). Between the trimmed V and J ends, which lost 2 bases and 6 bases, there was a span of 13 bases. The CDR3 has 14 residues. CDR3 amino acids: CASSIRGGNAEAFF. The DNA of the CDR3 is TGTGCCAGTAGTATAAGGGGGGGAAACGCTGAAGCTTTCTTT.

The CDR3 bases are TGCGCCAGCAGCTTGGAAGGGACAGGGGGCCTGCAGTACTTC. This sequence encodes CASSLEGTGGLQYF. This chain uses TRBV5-1 with TRBJ2-7; 12 bases are a match to TRBD1. V lost 0 bases and J lost 9; bases outside the gene matches: 4. This CDR3 has 14 amino acids. The germline V gene has CDR1 SGHRS and CDR2 YFSETQ.

This sequence joins TRBV27 and TRBJ2-2; D remains ambiguous. The V gene lost 6 bases and the J gene lost 7 bases, with 9 bases spanning the gap. This CDR3 comprises 12 residues. CDR1 is MNHEY, CDR2 SMNVEV, per germline (reference sequence). This chain's CDR3 is CASSLLGGELFF. The CDR3 DNA reads as TGTGCCAGCAGCCTACTTGGCGGGGAGCTGTTTTTT.

The chain joins TRBV30 to TRBJ1-1, with 11 bases matching TRBD1. The CDR3 totals 14 residues. After removal of 6 bases from V and 5 bases from J, the junction contained 8 bases not matched to a gene. Germline assignment: CDR1 GTSNPN and CDR2 SVGIG (reference sequence). The CDR3 region is CACMDRGRRTEAFF. The DNA for the CDR3 is TGTGCCTGCATGGACAGGGGGCGACGGACTGAAGCTTTCTTT.

This clone came up once. The rearrangement links TRBV2 to TRBJ2-7; tentatively, D is TRBD2 (6 bases). V was cut by 9 bases and J by 1 base, with 13 bases left in between. The germline gives CDR1 SNHLY, CDR2 FYNNEI. The CDR3 contains 13 residues. The CDR3 DNA reads TGTGCCAGTTTCCGGGACTCATCCTACGAGCAGTACTTC. It is translated as CASFRDSSYEQYF. Complete variable domain (other parts from reference TRBV2 and TRBJ2-7): EPEVTQTPSHQVTQMGQEVILRCVPISNHLYFYWYRQILGQKVEFLVSFYNNEISEKSEIFDDQFSVERPDGSNFTLKIRSTKLEDSAMYFCASFRDSSYEQYFGPGTRLTVT.

The chain has TRBV7-2 and TRBJ1-2, with D hard to call. The V end lost 7 bases, the J end lost 5 bases, and 14 bases lay between the germline ends. There are 13 residues in the CDR3. The germline V gene encodes CDR1 SGHTA and CDR2 FQGNSA. DNA for the CDR3: TGTGCCAGCACCCCGTTGGTTGAGTATGGCTACACCTTC. Its protein is CASTPLVEYGYTF.

The chain carries TRBV19 and TRBJ2-2; TRBD1 aligns across 12 bases. This CDR3 comprises 16 residues. Germline-derived CDR1 and CDR2 are LNHDA and SQIVND (reference sequence). V lost 4 bases, J lost 7 bases, and 7 bases stayed unmatched. The CDR3 DNA is TGTGCCAGTAGTAGGGGGACAGGGGGCCTCGTCGGGGAGCTGTTTTTT. This encodes CASSRGTGGLVGELFF.

The chain combines TRBV5-1 with TRBJ1-1, with D perhaps TRBD1 (6 bases). Trimming pared 4 bases from V and 8 bases from J, leaving 12 bases between. Germline V gene lookup returns CDR1 SGHRS and CDR2 YFSETQ. CDR3 length: 12 residues. The CDR3 spells CASSVQGREAFF. CDR3 nucleotides: TGCGCCAGCAGCGTACAGGGCCGGGAAGCTTTCTTT.